This T cell receptor beta chain was recovered during a study of cytomegalovirus exposure and HLA in healthy donors. In the study overall: One earlier analysis, a look at 150 million to 200 million T cells, found more than 100 million unique TCR beta sequences. Study conclusions and caveats: The study put 150 to 200 TCR beta chains on its list as cytomegalovirus-associated. Later analysis showed TCR association rates varying by HLA locus, highest for DRB1 and lowest for HLA-C.

Primers for the PCR totalled 60 Vbeta and 13 Jbeta. The protocol was immunoSEQ multiplex PCR, while the TCRdb copy is restricted to in-frame clones and leaves out a portion. The data hold around 180,000 clones, with less than 85% observed a single time. Concerning this clone: Its target is unknown.

V lost 6 bases and J 8 bases, leaving 17 bases between the germline ends. Per the germline V gene, CDR1 is WSHSY and CDR2 is SAAADI. This CDR3 region has 14 residues. The sequenced material came from PBMCs. The source is a man aged 35 to 55 in good health and CMV-seronegative. This chain joins TRBV10-2 and TRBJ1-5, with D possibly TRBD1 on 6 matching bases. This CDR3 reads CASSTGTRYEPQHF. Written as DNA, the CDR3 is TGCGCCAGCAGCACCGGGACACGGTATGAGCCCCAGCATTTT.